This T cell receptor (beta chain) emerged from a study of graft-versus-host responses after intestinal transplantation (dated by TCRdb to 2020 to 2023). Notes on the research overall: Multivisceral, liver-intestinal, or isolated intestinal transplants were received by the recipients. Every recipient was given anti-thymocyte globulin induction, followed by about three years of maintenance tacrolimus and steroids. After intestinal transplantation, graft-versus-host and host-versus-graft alloreactive T cell clones in the graft, circulation and bone marrow were tracked using bulk TCR-beta CDR3 sequencing. To identify alloreactive clones, pre-transplant mixed lymphocyte reaction products were sequenced and compared with unstimulated pre-transplant donor and recipient T cells. The cohort enrolled 24 intestinal transplant recipients, one of whom was a retransplant, and a few patients without pretransplant specimens were excluded. A peak of at least 4% donor T cells among recipient peripheral blood mononuclear cells was the definition used for donor T cell macrochimerism. Instead of going to the commercial service, samples from a few later patients were sequenced in-house on an Illumina MiSeq and processed with MiXCR.

The time point label here, explained by the study, means: cells obtained before transplantation from donor or recipient. CD3+CD4+ and CD3+CD8+ populations were FACS-sorted from unstimulated pre-transplant donor and recipient cells taken from spleen or lymph nodes. The library was made by the immunoSEQ multiplex PCR assay. In most patients, genomic DNA was isolated using the Qiagen DNeasy Blood and Tissue Kit and sent frozen to Adaptive Biotechnologies for TCR sequencing. Adaptive Biotechnologies carried out high-throughput TCR-beta CDR3 sequencing of genomic DNA for most patients. Under the source paper's analysis protocol: TCR sequencing data were retrieved from Adaptive's ImmunoSEQ software for some 17 patients, whereas a few other patients were processed with MiXCR and VDJtools. CD4 versus CD8 sorting errors were corrected by removing sequences found in both subsets at a frequency ratio below 5:1. CDR3 nucleotide sequences shared between donor and recipient were removed because the origin of such sequences could not be assigned. Alloreactive clones required at least 2-fold expansion over unstimulated cells and minimum CFSE-low frequency of 0.002% (template counts) or 0.001% (read counts). Clones detected in sequenced pre-transplant spleen, lymph node, or MLR CFSE-low populations of the donor or recipient were defined as mappable. The cumulative frequency of alloreactive clones was calculated as a percentage of all sequences, weighted by copy number. TCRdb took this table from immuneACCESS and kept in-frame rearrangements with V and J called. Such tables lack part of the clones; where checked against another copy, unresolved V genes explain under half of the gap, and the rest is unexplained. V and J calls and clone size follow that table, whereas D and trimming were derived from the DNA. A total of tens of thousands of clones appear in this sample, 94% of them only once. The top ten clonotypes cover about 0.53% of the sample.

The full study reports these points: The relatively low number and heterogeneity of intestinal transplant patients limited the conclusions. High GvH to HvG T cell clonal ratios were observed in the allografts of patients with donor T cell macrochimerism. Early after transplant, peak levels of circulating GvH clones were found to be associated with declines in HvG clones. GvH clones were detected in recipient bone marrow, and some appeared earlier in ileal mucosa or blood, consistent with an intestinal mucosal origin.

Of note for this clone: No cognate antigen has been identified for it. No qualities accompany the bases; no much larger clone lies one base away.

Looking up the germline V gene yields CDR1 SGHAT and CDR2 FQNNGV. At the junction V is shortened by 0 bases and J by 3 bases, with 20 bases in between. The CDR3, cysteine through phenylalanine, is 18 amino acids long. CDR3 DNA only is kept here, 54 bases in frame from base 1. The clonotype comes from a human donor who received an intestinal transplant. The rearrangement joined TRBV11-2 to TRBJ1-2; TRBD1 might be the D gene, on 6 matching bases. Here the sequenced sample was unstimulated CD8+ T cells sorted from spleen or lymph node cells, taken before intestinal transplant. CDR3 region: CASSLERTVLPGDYGYTF. DNA sequence: TGTGCCAGCAGCTTAGAGCGGACAGTCCTCCCGGGAGACTATGGCTACACCTTC.